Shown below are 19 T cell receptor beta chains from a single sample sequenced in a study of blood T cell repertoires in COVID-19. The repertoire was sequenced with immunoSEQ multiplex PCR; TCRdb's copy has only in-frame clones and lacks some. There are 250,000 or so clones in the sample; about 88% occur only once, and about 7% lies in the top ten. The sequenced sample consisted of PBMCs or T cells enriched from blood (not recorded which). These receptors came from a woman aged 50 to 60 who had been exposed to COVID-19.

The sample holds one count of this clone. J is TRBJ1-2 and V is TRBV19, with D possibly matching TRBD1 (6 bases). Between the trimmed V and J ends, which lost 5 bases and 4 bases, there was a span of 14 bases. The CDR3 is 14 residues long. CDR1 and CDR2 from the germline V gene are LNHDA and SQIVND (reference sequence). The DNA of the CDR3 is TGTGCCAGTAGTCCCCACAGGGTCGGCTATGGCTACACCTTC. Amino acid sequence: CASSPHRVGYGYTF.

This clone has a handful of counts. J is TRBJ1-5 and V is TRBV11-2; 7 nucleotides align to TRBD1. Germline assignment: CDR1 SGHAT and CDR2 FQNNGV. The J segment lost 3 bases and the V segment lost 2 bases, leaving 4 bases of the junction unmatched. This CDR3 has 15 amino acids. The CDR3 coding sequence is TGTGCCAGCAGCTTAAACAGGGGATTCAATCAGCCCCAGCATTTT. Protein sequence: CASSLNRGFNQPQHF.

CDR3 coding DNA: TGTGCCATCAGCCGACAGGGGACCACTGAAGCTTTCTTT. This gives the protein CAISRQGTTEAFF. This sequence joins TRBV10-3 and TRBJ1-1; the match to TRBD1 covers 8 bases. The V gene's germline CDR1 is ENHRY and CDR2 SYGVKD. This CDR3 contains 13 residues. V lost 6 bases, J lost 4 bases, and 4 bases stayed unmatched.

The chain's CDR3 is CASTSTPDRVETQYF. CDR3 DNA: TGTGCCAGCACGTCGACCCCGGACAGGGTAGAGACCCAGTACTTC. V is TRBV6-5 and J is TRBJ2-5; TRBD1 matches at 8 bases. Germline V gives CDR1 MNHEY, CDR2 SVGAGI. The length of the CDR3 is 15 residues. The trim removed 7 bases at V and 4 bases at J, leaving 11 bases unmatched.

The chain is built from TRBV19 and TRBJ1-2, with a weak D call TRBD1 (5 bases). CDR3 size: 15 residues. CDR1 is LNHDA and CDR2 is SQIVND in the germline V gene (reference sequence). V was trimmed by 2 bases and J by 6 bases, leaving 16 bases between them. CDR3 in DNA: TGTGCCAGTAGTATACCCCAGGGAAGGAGAGATGGCTACACCTTC. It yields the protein CASSIPQGRRDGYTF.

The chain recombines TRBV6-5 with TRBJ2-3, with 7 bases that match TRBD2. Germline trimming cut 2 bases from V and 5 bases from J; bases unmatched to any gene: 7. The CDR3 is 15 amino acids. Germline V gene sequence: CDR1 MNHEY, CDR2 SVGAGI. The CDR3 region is CASSYSGLVGDTQYF. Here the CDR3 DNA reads TGTGCCAGCAGTTACAGTGGACTAGTGGGAGATACGCAGTATTTT.

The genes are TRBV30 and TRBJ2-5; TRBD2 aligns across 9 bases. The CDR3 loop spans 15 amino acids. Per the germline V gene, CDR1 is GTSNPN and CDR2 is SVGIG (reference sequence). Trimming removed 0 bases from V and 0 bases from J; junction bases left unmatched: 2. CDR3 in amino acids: CAWSVSSGNQETQYF. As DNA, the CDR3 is TGTGCCTGGAGTGTGTCTAGCGGGAACCAAGAGACCCAGTACTTC.

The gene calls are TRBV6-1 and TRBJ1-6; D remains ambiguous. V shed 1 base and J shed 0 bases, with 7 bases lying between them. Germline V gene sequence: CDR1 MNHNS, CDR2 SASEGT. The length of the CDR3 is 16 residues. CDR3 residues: CASSEVPVSYNSPLHF. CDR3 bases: TGTGCCAGCAGTGAAGTCCCCGTCTCCTATAATTCACCCCTCCACTTT.

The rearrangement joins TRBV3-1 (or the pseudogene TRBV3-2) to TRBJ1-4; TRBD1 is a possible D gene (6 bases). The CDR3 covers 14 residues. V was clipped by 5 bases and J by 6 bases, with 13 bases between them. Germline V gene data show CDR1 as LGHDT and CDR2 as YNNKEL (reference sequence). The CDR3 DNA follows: TGTGCCAGCAGCAACAGGGAAATGTATGAAAAACTGTTTTTT. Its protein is CASSNREMYEKLFF.

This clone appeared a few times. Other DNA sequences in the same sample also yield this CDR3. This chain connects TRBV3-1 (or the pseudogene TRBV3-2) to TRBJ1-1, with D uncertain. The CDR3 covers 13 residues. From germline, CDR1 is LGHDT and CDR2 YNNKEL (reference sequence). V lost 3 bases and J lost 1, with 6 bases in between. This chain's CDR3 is CASSQVGNTEAFF. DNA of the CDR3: TGTGCCAGCAGCCAGGTCGGGAACACTGAAGCTTTCTTT.

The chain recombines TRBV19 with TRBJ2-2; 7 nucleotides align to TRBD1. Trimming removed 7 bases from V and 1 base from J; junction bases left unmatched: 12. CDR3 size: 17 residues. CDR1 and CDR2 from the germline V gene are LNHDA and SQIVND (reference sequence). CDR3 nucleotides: TGTGCCAGTACCCCCTTTTCTCGGACAGGGAACACCGGGGAGCTGTTTTTT. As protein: CASTPFSRTGNTGELFF.

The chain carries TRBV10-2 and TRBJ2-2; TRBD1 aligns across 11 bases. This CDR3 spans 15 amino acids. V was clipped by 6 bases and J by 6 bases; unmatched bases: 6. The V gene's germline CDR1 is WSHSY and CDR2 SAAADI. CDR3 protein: CASRPGQGGAGELFF. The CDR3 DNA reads TGCGCCAGCAGACCGGGACAGGGGGGGGCCGGGGAGCTGTTTTTT.

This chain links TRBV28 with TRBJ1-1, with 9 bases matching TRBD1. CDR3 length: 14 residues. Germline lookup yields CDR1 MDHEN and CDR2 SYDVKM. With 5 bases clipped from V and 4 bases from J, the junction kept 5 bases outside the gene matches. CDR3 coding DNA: TGTGCCAGCAGTCCACAGGGGGCTGTCACTGAAGCTTTCTTT. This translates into CASSPQGAVTEAFF.

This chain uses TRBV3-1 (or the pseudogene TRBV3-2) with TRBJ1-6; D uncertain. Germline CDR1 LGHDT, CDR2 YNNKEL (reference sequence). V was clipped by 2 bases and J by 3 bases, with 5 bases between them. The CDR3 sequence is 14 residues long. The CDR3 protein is CASSQHNYNSPLHF. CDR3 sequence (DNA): TGTGCCAGCAGCCAACACAACTATAATTCACCCCTCCACTTT.

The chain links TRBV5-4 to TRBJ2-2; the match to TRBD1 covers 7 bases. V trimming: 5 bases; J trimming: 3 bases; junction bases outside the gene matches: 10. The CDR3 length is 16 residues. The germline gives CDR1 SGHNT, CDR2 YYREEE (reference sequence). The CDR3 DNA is TGTGCCAGCAGTTACGGACAGGAGTCGGACACCGGGGAGCTGTTTTTT. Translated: CASSYGQESDTGELFF.

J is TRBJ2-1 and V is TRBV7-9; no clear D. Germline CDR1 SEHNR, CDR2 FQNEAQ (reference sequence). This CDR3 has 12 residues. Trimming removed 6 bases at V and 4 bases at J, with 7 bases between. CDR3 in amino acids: CASRPGYNEQFF. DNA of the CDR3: TGTGCCAGCAGGCCCGGGTACAATGAGCAGTTCTTC. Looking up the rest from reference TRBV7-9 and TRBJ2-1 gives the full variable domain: DTGVSQNPRHKITKRGQNVTFRCDPISEHNRLYWYRQTLGQGPEFLTYFQNEAQLEKSRLLSDRFSAERPKGSFSTLEIQRTEQGDSAMYLCASRPGYNEQFFGPGTRLTVL.

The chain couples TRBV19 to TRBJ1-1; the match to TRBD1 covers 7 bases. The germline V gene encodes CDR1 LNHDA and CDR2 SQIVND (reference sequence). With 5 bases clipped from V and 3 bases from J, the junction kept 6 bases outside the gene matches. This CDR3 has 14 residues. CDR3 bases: TGTGCCAGTAGTCCGGGGACAGCTTACACTGAAGCTTTCTTT. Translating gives CASSPGTAYTEAFF.

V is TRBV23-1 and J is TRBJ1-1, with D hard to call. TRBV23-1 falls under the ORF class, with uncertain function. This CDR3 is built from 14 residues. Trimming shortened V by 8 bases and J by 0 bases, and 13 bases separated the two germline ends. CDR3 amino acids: CASHSHSMNTEAFF. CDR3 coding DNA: TGCGCCAGCCACTCACACAGTATGAACACTGAAGCTTTCTTT.

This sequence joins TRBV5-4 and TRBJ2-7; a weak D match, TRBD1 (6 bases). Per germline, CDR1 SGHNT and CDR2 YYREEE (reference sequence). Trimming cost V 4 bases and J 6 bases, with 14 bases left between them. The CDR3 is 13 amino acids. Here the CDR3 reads CASSPPTGGEQYF. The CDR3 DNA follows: TGTGCCAGCAGCCCGCCGACAGGAGGCGAGCAGTACTTC.